The 25 T cell receptor beta chains below were found in one sample sequenced in a study of T cell responses to AZD1222 COVID-19 vaccine. This table comes from immunoSEQ multiplex PCR, and its TCRdb copy is limited to in-frame clones, with some not included. This table has under 150,000 clones, roughly 92% appearing once. Specimen: peripheral blood, collected 28 days after the second AZD1222 dose. These receptors originate from an adult who received the AZD1222 COVID-19 vaccine.

J is TRBJ2-1 and V is TRBV28; D remains unclear. V was trimmed by 5 bases and J by 10 bases, leaving 9 bases between them. The CDR3 has 11 amino acids. In germline, CDR1 is MDHEN, CDR2 SYDVKM. The CDR3, as DNA: TGTGCCAGCAGTATCGGTCGGGAGCAGTTCTTC. Its translation: CASSIGREQFF.

The genes are TRBV24-1 and TRBJ2-7; 9 bases are shared with TRBD1. Germline V gene lookup returns CDR1 KGHDR and CDR2 SFDVKD. J lost 7 bases, V lost 5 bases, and 14 bases had no gene match. The length of the CDR3 is 16 residues. CDR3 amino acids: CATSAARTGVGGEQYF. The CDR3, as DNA: TGTGCCACCAGTGCCGCACGGACAGGGGTAGGAGGGGAGCAGTACTTC.

J is TRBJ1-2 and V is TRBV6-5; possibly TRBD1 for D (6 bases). CDR3 size: 13 residues. Deletions cut 4 bases from V and 2 bases from J, with 8 bases between. CDR1 is MNHEY, CDR2 SVGAGI, per germline. The CDR3 here is CASSLDRNYGYTF. DNA of the CDR3: TGTGCCAGCAGTTTAGACAGGAACTATGGCTACACCTTC.

V and J are TRBV27 and TRBJ1-4; perhaps TRBD1 as D (5 bases). Germline CDR1 is MNHEY and CDR2 is SMNVEV (reference sequence). The CDR3 extends over 14 amino acids. The V gene lost 2 bases and the J gene lost 10 bases, with 14 bases spanning the gap. In DNA form, the CDR3 reads TGTGCCAGCAGTTTAAACTTCCAGGGAGGAAAACTGTTTTTT. Amino acid sequence: CASSLNFQGGKLFF.

This rearrangement joins TRBV4-3 to TRBJ2-1; weak D call: TRBD1 (5 bases). CDR3 length equals 17 residues. The ends were cut back, 0 bases at V and 0 bases at J, with 12 bases in the middle. The V gene's germline CDR1 is LGHNA and CDR2 YSLEER. CDR3 sequence (DNA): TGCGCCAGCAGCCAAGAGGCAGGGTCGAGCTCCTACAATGAGCAGTTCTTC. This sequence encodes CASSQEAGSSSYNEQFF.

The chain has TRBV7-3 and TRBJ2-1, with D maybe TRBD2 (6 bases). The V and J ends lost 2 bases and 0 bases respectively, with 8 bases between them. The CDR3 is 15 residues long. In germline, CDR1 is SGHTA, CDR2 FQGTGA. Here the CDR3 DNA reads TGTGCCAGCAGCTTAGTGACTAGCTCCTACAATGAGCAGTTCTTC. Protein product: CASSLVTSSYNEQFF.

The J gene is TRBJ2-7, the V gene TRBV19; perhaps TRBD2 as D (7 bases). Germline loops: CDR1 LNHDA, CDR2 SQIVND (reference sequence). Between the trimmed V and J ends, which lost 2 bases and 1 base, there was a span of 12 bases. This CDR3 has 15 amino acids. This CDR3 is CASSIRGGRSYEQYF. The CDR3 DNA follows: TGTGCCAGTAGTATAAGGGGGGGGCGATCCTACGAGCAGTACTTC.

This chain uses TRBV28 with TRBJ2-7; 7 nucleotides agree with TRBD2. The ends lost 5 bases at V and 5 bases at J; junction bases unmatched: 9. Germline assignment: CDR1 MDHEN and CDR2 SYDVKM. This CDR3 is 14 amino acids long. The CDR3: CASSEAGLNHEQYF. The CDR3 DNA sequence: TGTGCCAGCAGTGAAGCGGGATTAAACCACGAGCAGTACTTC.

This clone was found once. This chain's CDR3 is CASSYIGQSNYGYTF. The CDR3 DNA reads as TGTGCCAGCAGTTACATTGGACAGTCTAACTATGGCTACACCTTC. The V call is TRBV6-2 or TRBV6-3, the J call TRBJ1-2; a possible D gene is TRBD1 (6 bases). The CDR3 sequence is 15 residues long. Trimming left V 2 bases short and J 0 bases short, with 10 bases between. Germline loops: CDR1 MNHEY, CDR2 SVGEGT.

The sample holds one count of this clone. This chain connects TRBV12-3 or TRBV12-4 to TRBJ1-2, with unresolved D. This CDR3 comprises 12 residues. The germline V and J ends were trimmed by 6 bases and 0 bases, with 5 bases remaining between them. DNA for the CDR3: TGTGCCAGCAGCCCAGCTAACTATGGCTACACCTTC. Translation: CASSPANYGYTF.

The rearrangement uses TRBV6-5 and TRBJ1-2; tentative D call: TRBD1 (5 bases). CDR3 length: 16 residues. Germline V gives CDR1 MNHEY, CDR2 SVGAGI. The ends were cut back, 2 bases at V and 4 bases at J, with 17 bases in the middle. Here the CDR3 reads CASSYGPRGPSYGYTF. CDR3 sequence (DNA): TGTGCCAGCAGTTACGGGCCTAGGGGACCCTCCTATGGCTACACCTTC.

The chain carries TRBV6-2 or TRBV6-3 and TRBJ2-3; a possible D gene is TRBD2 (7 bases). Germline CDR1 is MNHEY and CDR2 is SVGEGT. The CDR3 contains 17 residues. V dropped 5 bases and J dropped 0 bases, with 18 bases sitting between them. CDR3 sequence: CASSQKGGGVSTDTQYF. CDR3 nucleotides: TGTGCCAGCAGTCAGAAGGGGGGGGGTGTGAGCACAGATACGCAGTATTTT.

This chain links TRBV19 with TRBJ2-1; D unclear. V was clipped by 7 bases and J by 0 bases, with 13 bases between them. The CDR3 consists of 15 residues. Germline CDR1 reads LNHDA; CDR2 reads SQIVND (reference sequence). CDR3 nucleotide sequence: TGTGCCAGTAATACGGCCTGGAGCTCCTACAATGAGCAGTTCTTC. This codes for CASNTAWSSYNEQFF.

The V gene is TRBV19, the J gene TRBJ2-1; D may match TRBD1 or TRBD2 (5 bases each). Germline V gene sequence: CDR1 LNHDA, CDR2 SQIVND (reference sequence). The CDR3 has 15 amino acids. Trimming took off 3 bases at V and 9 bases at J, with 18 bases between the two ends. For the CDR3, the DNA is TGTGCCAGTAGTATTCGGGACCTCGGCGATGGTGAGCAGTTCTTC. Translation: CASSIRDLGDGEQFF.

J is TRBJ1-5 and V is TRBV27; the D gene is possibly TRBD1 (5 bases). The CDR3 has 18 amino acids. The germline V gene encodes CDR1 MNHEY and CDR2 SMNVEV (reference sequence). The V end was cut by 7 bases, the J end by 2 bases, with 24 bases between. Written as DNA, the CDR3 is TGTGCCAGCACCCCTCAGTGGGTCCCAGGGTTTGGCAATCAGCCCCAGCATTTT. It is translated as CASTPQWVPGFGNQPQHF.

DNA of the CDR3: TGTGCCAGCAGCTTAGGATTTGCCACTGAAGCTTTCTTT. Protein product: CASSLGFATEAFF. The chain employs TRBV7-3 and TRBJ1-1; D not certain. CDR3 size: 13 residues. Germline V lookup: CDR1 SGHTA, CDR2 FQGTGA. V lost 2 bases and J 4 bases, leaving 8 bases between the germline ends.

This clone was seen once. V gene TRBV7-2 combines with J gene TRBJ1-6; tentatively, D is TRBD1 (5 bases). This CDR3 contains 13 residues. V dropped 5 bases and J dropped 7 bases, with 9 bases sitting between them. Germline V gene data show CDR1 as SGHTA and CDR2 as FQGNSA. The CDR3 DNA is TGTGCCAGCAGCCTTCGGGGCAATTCACCCCTCCACTTT. Its protein is CASSLRGNSPLHF.

The gene calls are TRBV7-2 and TRBJ2-2, with a possible D match to TRBD2 (6 bases). V lost 2 bases to trimming and J lost 6 bases, with 7 bases between them. CDR1 is SGHTA, CDR2 FQGNSA, per germline. The length of the CDR3 is 13 residues. The CDR3 DNA follows: TGTGCCAGCAGCTTATGGGAGGCCGGGGAGCTGTTTTTT. Its protein product is CASSLWEAGELFF.

This sequence joins TRBV18 and TRBJ2-7; 11 nucleotides align to TRBD1. Germline V gene data show CDR1 as KGHSH and CDR2 as LQKENI. J gave up 4 bases and V 3 bases, and 8 bases lay outside the gene matches. The CDR3 contains 16 residues. The CDR3 DNA reads as TGTGCCAGCTCACCTTACGGACAGGGGGCAGGGTACGAGCAGTACTTC. It codes for CASSPYGQGAGYEQYF. Full variable domain (rest looked up from reference TRBV18 and TRBJ2-7): NAGVMQNPRHLVRRRGQEARLRCSPMKGHSHVYWYRQLPEEGLKFMVYLQKENIIDESGMPKERFSAEFPKEGPSILRIQQVVRGDSAAYFCASSPYGQGAGYEQYFGPGTRLTVT.

The chain links TRBV9 to TRBJ1-3; 8 nucleotides agree with TRBD1. Per germline, CDR1 SGDLS and CDR2 YYNGEE. The CDR3 runs 17 residues. The junction had 9 bases not matched to a gene; V was cut back by 4 bases and J by 0 bases. CDR3 coding DNA: TGTGCCAGCAGCCAAGGATTGGGACAGGACTCTGGAAACACCATATATTTT. As protein: CASSQGLGQDSGNTIYF. The full variable domain, with the rest looked up from reference TRBV9 and TRBJ1-3, is DSGVTQTPKHLITATGQRVTLRCSPRSGDLSVYWYQQSLDQGLQFLIQYYNGEERAKGNILERFSAQQFPDLHSELNLSSLELGDSALYFCASSQGLGQDSGNTIYFGEGSWLTVV.

V is TRBV29-1 and J is TRBJ2-4, with D maybe TRBD2 (6 bases). Germline values: CDR1 SQVTM, CDR2 ANQGSEA. The CDR3 spans 13 residues. Deletions cut 7 bases from V and 1 base from J, with 11 bases between. CDR3 nucleotide sequence: TGCAGCGCCGGCGGAGGGGCCAAAAACATTCAGTACTTC. It translates to CSAGGGAKNIQYF.

This chain links TRBV10-3 with TRBJ1-6; D is ambiguous. This CDR3 has 14 amino acids. Trimming removed 3 bases from V and 7 bases from J, with 10 bases in between. Germline V gene sequence: CDR1 ENHRY, CDR2 SYGVKD. The CDR3 sequence: CAISESSGNSPLHF. The CDR3 DNA follows: TGTGCCATCAGTGAATCGTCGGGGAATTCACCCCTCCACTTT.

The CDR3 loop reads CASSRGTSGGASDEQFF. The CDR3 DNA is TGTGCCAGCAGCCGGGGTACTAGCGGGGGGGCTTCAGATGAGCAGTTCTTC. This rearrangement joins TRBV5-4 to TRBJ2-1, with 13 bases fitting TRBD2. Germline CDR1 is SGHNT and CDR2 is YYREEE (reference sequence). V lost 4 bases and J lost 8; bases outside the gene matches: 12. This CDR3 region has 17 residues.

The gene calls are TRBV7-9 and TRBJ1-2; 7 bases line up with TRBD1. J gave up 4 bases and V 1 base, and 3 bases lay outside the gene matches. The CDR3 sequence is 14 residues long. The germline V gene has CDR1 SEHNR and CDR2 FQNEAQ (reference sequence). CDR3 region: CASSLGQGGYGYTF. CDR3 sequence (DNA): TGTGCCAGCAGCTTAGGACAGGGCGGCTATGGCTACACCTTC.

J is TRBJ1-1 and V is TRBV6-5; unclear D gene. Looked up from germline, CDR1 is MNHEY and CDR2 is SVGAGI. Trimming cost V 0 bases and J 1 base, with 6 bases left between them. This CDR3 is built from 14 residues. The CDR3 reads CASSYSPGNTEAFF. The CDR3 DNA follows: TGTGCCAGCAGTTACTCGCCAGGGAACACTGAAGCTTTCTTT.